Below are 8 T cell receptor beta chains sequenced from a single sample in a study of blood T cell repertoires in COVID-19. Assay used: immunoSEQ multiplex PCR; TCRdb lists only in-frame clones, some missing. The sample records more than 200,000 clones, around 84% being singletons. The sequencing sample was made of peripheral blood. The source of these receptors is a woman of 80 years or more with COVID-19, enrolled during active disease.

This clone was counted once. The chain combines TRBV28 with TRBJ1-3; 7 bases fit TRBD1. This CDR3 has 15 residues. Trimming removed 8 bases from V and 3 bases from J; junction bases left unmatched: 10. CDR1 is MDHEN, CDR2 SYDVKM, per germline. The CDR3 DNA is TGTGCCAGCGGTAAACAGGGGATCTTTGGAAACACCATATATTTT. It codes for CASGKQGIFGNTIYF.

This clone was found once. CDR3: CASSLGGRRSAGELFF. The DNA of the CDR3 is TGTGCCAGCAGTTTGGGAGGCCGGCGCTCGGCCGGGGAGCTGTTTTTT. This chain joins TRBV28 and TRBJ2-2; a weak D match, TRBD2 (6 bases). Germline CDR1 and CDR2: MDHEN and SYDVKM. V was clipped by 3 bases and J by 6 bases, with 17 bases between them. CDR3 length: 16 residues.

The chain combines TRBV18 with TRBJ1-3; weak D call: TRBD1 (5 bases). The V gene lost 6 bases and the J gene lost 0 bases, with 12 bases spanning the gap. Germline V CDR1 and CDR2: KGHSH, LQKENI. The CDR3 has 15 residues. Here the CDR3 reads CASSIRQISGNTIYF. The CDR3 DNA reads TGTGCCAGCTCGATCAGACAGATCTCTGGAAACACCATATATTTT.

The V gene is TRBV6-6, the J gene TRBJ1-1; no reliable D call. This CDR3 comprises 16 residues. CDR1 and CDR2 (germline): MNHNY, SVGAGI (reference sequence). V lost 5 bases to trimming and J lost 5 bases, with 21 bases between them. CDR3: CASSREGQGAWTEAFF. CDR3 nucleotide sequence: TGTGCCAGCAGTCGAGAGGGTCAAGGTGCGTGGACTGAAGCTTTCTTT.

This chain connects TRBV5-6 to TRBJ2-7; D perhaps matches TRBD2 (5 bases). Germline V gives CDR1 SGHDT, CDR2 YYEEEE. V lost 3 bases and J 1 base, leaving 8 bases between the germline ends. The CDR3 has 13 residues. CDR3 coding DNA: TGTGCCAGCAGCTCCACGGGATCCTACGAGCAGTACTTC. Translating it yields CASSSTGSYEQYF.

The CDR3 coding sequence is TGTGCCAGCAGCCAACTATCAGGACAGGGGAATGGCTACACCTTC. It translates to CASSQLSGQGNGYTF. This chain connects TRBV4-2 to TRBJ1-2; 9 bases agree with TRBD1. Germline loops: CDR1 LGHNA, CDR2 YNFKEQ. This CDR3 is 15 amino acids long. The V and J ends lost 2 bases and 6 bases, in that order; junction bases with no gene match: 7.

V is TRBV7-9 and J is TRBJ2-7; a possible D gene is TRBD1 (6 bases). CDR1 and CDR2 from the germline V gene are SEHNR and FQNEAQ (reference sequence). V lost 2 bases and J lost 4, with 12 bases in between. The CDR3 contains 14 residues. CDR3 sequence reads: CASSLPWDTYEQYV. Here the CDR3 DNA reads TGTGCCAGCAGCTTACCTTGGGACACTTACGAGCAGTACGTC.

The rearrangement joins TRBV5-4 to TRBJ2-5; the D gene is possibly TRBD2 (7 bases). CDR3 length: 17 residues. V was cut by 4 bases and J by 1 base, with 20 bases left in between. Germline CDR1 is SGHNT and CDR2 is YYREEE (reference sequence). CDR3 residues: CASSPEMGGGAQETQYF. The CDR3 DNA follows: TGTGCCAGCAGCCCTGAAATGGGGGGGGGCGCCCAAGAGACCCAGTACTTC.